The 26 T cell receptor beta chains in this list originate from one sample, sequenced in a study of vaccination and CD4 T cells after COVID-19. No antigen has been assigned to these receptors. Scientists ran DNA taken from cultured CD4+ T cells through the Oncomine TCR Beta short-read assay for sequencing. One entry per CDR3 protein results from TCRdb running MiXCR on the PCR reads. The table lists 8,000 to 9,500 distinct CDR3 sequences, around 23% of them singletons. Sample treatment: roughly ten-day PBMC culture with coronavirus spike peptide pools or control peptides (ViraFEST assay). Sequenced input: cultured CD4+ T cells from blood. The receptors stem from a human donor with COVID-19.

The chain combines TRBV5-1 with TRBJ1-2; D is perhaps TRBD1 (6 bases). The germline gives CDR1 SGHRS, CDR2 YFSETQ. This CDR3 contains 14 residues. V lost 4 bases and J lost 1, with 11 bases in between. CDR3: CASSQDSVNYGYTF. The CDR3 bases are TGCGCCAGCAGCCAGGACAGCGTTAACTATGGCTACACCTTC.

With regard to this clonotype: The germline gene is not matched at one end of the junction; a read error may be the cause. The J gene is TRBJ2-7, the V gene TRBV7-7, with 7 bases that match TRBD1. Germline V gene data show CDR1 as SSHAT and CDR2 as FNYEAQ (reference sequence). This CDR3 comprises 16 residues. As DNA, the CDR3 is TGTGCTAGCAGCCCTAACCCTCGGACAGGCAGCTACGAGCAGTACTTC. It codes for CASSPNPRTGSYEQYF.

V is TRBV30 and J is TRBJ1-1; D ambiguous. The CDR3 totals 14 residues. Trimming took off 0 bases at V and 0 bases at J, with 8 bases between the two ends. CDR1 and CDR2 from the germline V gene are GTSNPN and SVGIG (reference sequence). CDR3 sequence: CAWSVVLMNTEAFF. The DNA of the CDR3 is TGTGCCTGGAGTGTGGTACTAATGAACACTGAAGCTTTCTTT.

This clonotype was found a few times. This rearrangement joins TRBV19 to TRBJ2-1; D is unresolved. V lost 6 bases to trimming and J lost 2 bases, with 2 bases between them. This CDR3 spans 11 amino acids. Germline CDR1 and CDR2: LNHDA and SQIVND (reference sequence). In DNA form, the CDR3 reads TGTGCCAGTAGGGCCTACAATGAGCAGTTCTTC. Residues: CASRAYNEQFF.

V gene TRBV12-3 or TRBV12-4 combines with J gene TRBJ2-5; TRBD1 agrees at 11 bases. V shed 6 bases, J shed 5 bases, and the junction held 5 bases outside the gene matches. CDR3 length equals 14 residues. The CDR3 protein is CASSYGQGAETQYF. The CDR3 DNA follows: TGTGCCAGCAGCTACGGACAGGGGGCCGAGACCCAGTACTTC.

CDR3 amino acids: CSATTSGGTSITYEQYF. Written as DNA, the CDR3 is TGCAGTGCCACAACTAGCGGGGGAACTTCCATTACCTACGAGCAGTACTTC. The J gene is TRBJ2-7, the V gene TRBV20-1, with 11 bases matching TRBD2. The CDR3 is 17 residues long. CDR1 is DFQATT, CDR2 SNEGSKA, per germline (reference sequence). V lost 6 bases, J lost 2 bases, and 15 bases stayed unmatched.

The V and J genes are TRBV6-5 and TRBJ2-6; 8 bases are shared with TRBD1. The CDR3 totals 18 residues. CDR1 and CDR2 from the germline V gene are MNHEY and SVGAGI. V shed 0 bases and J 5 bases; nucleotides not matched to a gene: 9. CDR3 amino acids: CASSYSNPGGIRANVLTF. CDR3 nucleotide sequence: TGTGCCAGCAGTTACTCGAACCCAGGGGGCATCAGGGCCAACGTCCTGACTTTC.

There are a few counts of this clonotype. The chain combines TRBV7-8 with TRBJ1-2; 8 bases are shared with TRBD1. The CDR3 spans 15 residues. Germline trimming cut 2 bases from V and 5 bases from J; bases unmatched to any gene: 7. The germline V gene encodes CDR1 SGHVS and CDR2 FQNEAQ. CDR3 sequence reads: CASSLSQGASYGYTF. In DNA form, the CDR3 reads TGTGCCAGCAGCTTATCCCAGGGGGCAAGTTATGGCTACACCTTC.

This clonotype has just a few counts. The chain couples TRBV6-1 to TRBJ1-2; 10 nucleotides align to TRBD1. The germline V gene has CDR1 MNHNS and CDR2 SASEGT. CDR3 size: 15 residues. Unmatched junction bases numbered 11, after V lost 7 bases and J lost 6 bases. The CDR3 here is CASTLDRGNWNGYTF. CDR3 nucleotides: TGTGCCAGCACCTTGGACAGGGGGAACTGGAATGGCTACACCTTC.

The chain combines TRBV5-1 with TRBJ2-1; TRBD2 matches at 7 bases. Germline V gene lookup returns CDR1 SGHRS and CDR2 YFSETQ. The ends lost 0 bases at V and 0 bases at J; junction bases unmatched: 6. The CDR3 runs to 17 residues. Written as DNA, the CDR3 is TGCGCCAGCAGCTTGGGCACCCTAGCGGCCTCCTACAATGAGCAGTTCTTC. Amino acid sequence: CASSLGTLAASYNEQFF.

A few counts support this clonotype. The chain combines TRBV4-3 with TRBJ1-1; D perhaps matches TRBD1 (5 bases). The germline CDR1 and CDR2 sequences are LGHNA and YSLEER. This CDR3 has 16 residues. V was cut by 4 bases and J by 3 bases, with 18 bases left in between. CDR3 nucleotides: TGCGCCAGCAGCCGGGGGGAAGGGGCGCCGGACACTGAAGCTTTCTTT. This gives the protein CASSRGEGAPDTEAFF.

V is TRBV6-1 and J is TRBJ1-5, with 12 bases that match TRBD1. Per the germline V gene, CDR1 is MNHNS and CDR2 is SASEGT. This CDR3 is built from 16 residues. V lost 7 bases to trimming and J lost 2 bases; unmatched junction nucleotides: 6. The CDR3 sequence: CASIDGTGGGNQPQHF. The CDR3 bases are TGTGCCAGCATCGATGGGACAGGGGGCGGCAATCAGCCCCAGCATTTT.

The V and J genes are TRBV28 and TRBJ2-3; D is perhaps TRBD1 or TRBD2 (5 bases each). V was cut by 3 bases and J by 0 bases, with 10 bases left in between. CDR1 is MDHEN and CDR2 is SYDVKM in the germline V gene. The CDR3 contains 15 residues. CDR3 region: CASSFPGPSTDTQYF. The CDR3 region has the DNA TGTGCCAGCAGTTTCCCGGGGCCAAGCACAGATACGCAGTATTTT.

This chain connects TRBV5-1 to TRBJ2-5; D unclear. Germline V gene lookup returns CDR1 SGHRS and CDR2 YFSETQ. This CDR3 region has 15 residues. V lost 6 bases and J lost 5, with 20 bases in between. The CDR3 DNA is TGCGCCAGCAAACCCGGACCAGCCCCGGTTGAGACCCAGTACTTC. Amino acids: CASKPGPAPVETQYF.

The chain carries TRBV6-1 and TRBJ2-5; TRBD1 matches at 7 bases. The CDR3 extends over 13 amino acids. The ends lost 6 bases at V and 3 bases at J; junction bases unmatched: 4. The germline V gene encodes CDR1 MNHNS and CDR2 SASEGT. The CDR3 sequence is CASSRDSEETQYF. CDR3 bases: TGTGCCAGCAGCCGGGACAGTGAAGAGACCCAGTACTTC.

This chain joins TRBV4-3 and TRBJ2-4; no clear D. The CDR3 is made up of 18 amino acids. V lost 0 bases to trimming and J lost 0 bases, with 15 bases between them. Germline V gene lookup returns CDR1 LGHNA and CDR2 YSLEER. CDR3 protein: CASSQERSGSIAKNIQYF. The CDR3 bases are TGCGCCAGCAGCCAAGAGAGGTCAGGATCTATAGCCAAAAACATTCAGTACTTC.

In this sample, this clonotype turned up a few times. The V gene is TRBV20-1, the J gene TRBJ2-4; weak D call: TRBD1 (6 bases). Germline V CDR1 and CDR2: DFQATT, SNEGSKA (reference sequence). This CDR3 contains 16 residues. Trimming took off 0 bases at V and 0 bases at J, with 12 bases between the two ends. The CDR3 coding sequence is TGCAGTGCTAGAGATTCTGGCAGGGGAGCCAAAAACATTCAGTACTTC. Its translation: CSARDSGRGAKNIQYF.

The V gene is TRBV6-5, the J gene TRBJ1-4; D gene ambiguous. The CDR3 contains 15 residues. The germline V gene encodes CDR1 MNHEY and CDR2 SVGAGI. V was clipped by 0 bases and J by 7 bases, with 12 bases between them. CDR3 sequence: CASSYSGMTGEKLFF. CDR3 DNA: TGTGCCAGCAGTTACTCGGGGATGACTGGTGAAAAACTGTTTTTT.

The chain carries TRBV23-1 and TRBJ2-7, with D possibly being TRBD1 (7 bases). TRBV23-1 is filed as an ORF, its function uncertain. The CDR3 totals 15 residues. V was shortened by 6 bases and J by 4 bases, with 19 bases between the two germline ends. The CDR3 DNA reads as TGCGCCAGCAGATTAGTGGGGGGACAGAATTACGAGCAGTACTTC. Amino acids: CASRLVGGQNYEQYF.

Points on this clonotype: It may be a read error: a sequence one base away is much more abundant. The chain employs TRBV11-2 and TRBJ2-7; TRBD2 is a possible D gene (5 bases). Germline lookup yields CDR1 SGHAT and CDR2 FQNNGV. This CDR3 is 13 amino acids long. The V end was cut by 5 bases, the J end by 9 bases, with 17 bases between. DNA for the CDR3: TGTGCCAGCAGCCCCATCGGAGGTTCGGGGCAGTACTTC. This sequence encodes CASSPIGGSGQYF.

This clonotype is deemed medium-sized. This chain links TRBV30 with TRBJ1-5; 7 bases agree with TRBD1. Germline V gene data show CDR1 as GTSNPN and CDR2 as SVGIG (reference sequence). V lost 0 bases to trimming and J lost 3 bases; unmatched junction nucleotides: 8. The length of the CDR3 is 16 residues. The CDR3 sequence: CAWSVPQGTVNQPQHF. CDR3 DNA sequence: TGTGCCTGGAGTGTACCACAGGGGACAGTCAATCAGCCCCAGCATTTT.

This clonotype was seen a few times. This sequence joins TRBV12-3 or TRBV12-4 and TRBJ2-5, with no clear D. This CDR3 comprises 11 residues. Trimming took 8 bases from V and 1 from J, leaving 5 bases between them. CDR3 amino acids: CASGVQETQYF. In DNA, the CDR3 is TGTGCCAGCGGAGTCCAAGAGACCCAGTACTTC.

This clonotype has more than one count but fewer than ten. The chain has TRBV6-5 and TRBJ1-1; D remains ambiguous. Germline CDR1 is MNHEY and CDR2 is SVGAGI. V lost 3 bases and J lost 3, with 2 bases in between. The CDR3 length is 11 residues. CDR3 DNA sequence: TGTGCCAGCAGTTATTACACTGAAGCTTTCTTT. It translates to CASSYYTEAFF.

By share of the sample, this clonotype is medium-sized. In DNA, the CDR3 is TGTGCCAGCAGTGCTTCCGTCGCATCAAACTATGGCTACACCTTC. Residues: CASSASVASNYGYTF. The chain couples TRBV2 to TRBJ1-2; D unresolved. The V gene lost 4 bases and the J gene lost 2 bases, with 14 bases spanning the gap. Germline-derived CDR1 and CDR2 are SNHLY and FYNNEI. The CDR3 runs 15 residues. Drawing the rest from reference TRBV2 and TRBJ1-2, the complete variable domain is EPEVTQTPSHQVTQMGQEVILRCVPISNHLYFYWYRQILGQKVEFLVSFYNNEISEKSEIFDDQFSVERPDGSNFTLKIRSTKLEDSAMYFCASSASVASNYGYTFGSGTRLTVV.

The chain carries TRBV18 and TRBJ1-4; 9 nucleotides line up with TRBD1. Unmatched junction bases numbered 1, after V lost 3 bases and J lost 2 bases. This CDR3 spans 15 amino acids. CDR1 is KGHSH, CDR2 LQKENI, per germline. CDR3 bases: TGTGCCAGCTCACCCGGGACAGGGACTAATGAAAAACTGTTTTTT. It translates to CASSPGTGTNEKLFF.

The genes are TRBV4-1 and TRBJ1-1, with D hard to call. This CDR3 contains 15 residues. V was cut by 5 bases and J by 1 base, with 14 bases left in between. The germline CDR1 and CDR2 sequences are MGHRA and YSYEKL. CDR3 coding DNA: TGCGCCAGCAGCAATCCACAGACTTCGAACACTGAAGCTTTCTTT. Amino acids: CASSNPQTSNTEAFF.